The 26 T cell receptor beta chains listed next were all sequenced from one sample in a study of blood T cell repertoires in COVID-19. The method was immunoSEQ multiplex PCR; TCRdb's version includes in-frame clones alone and lacks a portion of them. This sample has more than 200,000 clones, with around 89% found just once. Sequences were obtained from peripheral blood. The receptors shown here come from a man between 65 and 79 years old with acute or convalescent COVID-19.

This clone was counted a few times. V is TRBV19 and J is TRBJ2-5; 10 bases agree with TRBD1. Germline values: CDR1 LNHDA, CDR2 SQIVND (reference sequence). This CDR3 comprises 21 residues. With 2 bases clipped from V and 0 bases from J, the junction kept 18 bases outside the gene matches. The CDR3 sequence is CASSITNRGAGTGVYQETQYF. DNA for the CDR3: TGTGCCAGTAGTATAACAAATCGGGGCGCGGGGACAGGGGTTTACCAAGAGACCCAGTACTTC.

V and J are TRBV14 and TRBJ1-1; possible D gene TRBD1, 5 bases. V was trimmed by 2 bases and J by 1 base, leaving 17 bases between them. The CDR3 has 17 amino acids. CDR1 is SGHDN and CDR2 is FVKESK in the germline V gene. CDR3 amino acids: CASSQRSGTLENTEAFF. DNA of the CDR3: TGTGCCAGCAGCCAAAGGTCGGGGACTCTGGAGAACACTGAAGCTTTCTTT.

The chain combines TRBV10-3 with TRBJ2-7; D is perhaps TRBD2 (6 bases). The CDR3 extends over 14 amino acids. V was cut by 2 bases and J by 3 bases, with 11 bases left in between. Looked up from germline, CDR1 is ENHRY and CDR2 is SYGVKD. The CDR3 DNA follows: TGTGCCATCAGTGAGGGGGGGTTGAGCTACGAGCAGTACTTC. Protein sequence: CAISEGGLSYEQYF.

This clone was seen a few times. The chain links TRBV4-3 to TRBJ2-6; a weak D match, TRBD1 (5 bases). This CDR3 region has 16 residues. V lost 0 bases, J lost 3 bases, and 9 bases lay in between. Germline values: CDR1 LGHNA, CDR2 YSLEER. The CDR3 DNA follows: TGCGCCAGCAGCCAAGACGAAGGGGTTGGGGCCAACGTCCTGACTTTC. Translated, it gives CASSQDEGVGANVLTF.

The rearrangement links TRBV5-4 to TRBJ1-1; TRBD1 might be the D (5 bases). The CDR3 loop spans 14 amino acids. Germline V gene sequence: CDR1 SGHNT, CDR2 YYREEE (reference sequence). V dropped 4 bases and J dropped 0 bases, with 10 bases sitting between them. Written as DNA, the CDR3 is TGTGCCAGCAGCAGCAGGGAACTGAACACTGAAGCTTTCTTT. Its protein product is CASSSRELNTEAFF.

This rearrangement joins TRBV9 to TRBJ2-1; 10 bases line up with TRBD2. The V gene's germline CDR1 is SGDLS and CDR2 YYNGEE. V lost 4 bases and J lost 5; bases outside the gene matches: 18. CDR3 length: 19 residues. This CDR3 reads CASSSRGGPSGSTNNEQFF. CDR3 coding DNA: TGTGCCAGCAGCTCCCGAGGGGGGCCTAGCGGGAGTACTAACAATGAGCAGTTCTTC.

A single count supports this clone. The V and J genes are TRBV28 and TRBJ2-6; the D gene is possibly TRBD1 (5 bases). The CDR3 has 16 amino acids. The V end lost 5 bases, the J end lost 1 base, and 12 bases lay between the germline ends. Per germline, CDR1 MDHEN and CDR2 SYDVKM. The CDR3 DNA follows: TGTGCCAGCAGTCAGGGTTTGAGGTCTGGGGCCAACGTCCTGACTTTC. As protein: CASSQGLRSGANVLTF.

The chain couples TRBV18 to TRBJ2-3; TRBD2 aligns across 11 bases. The V and J ends lost 3 bases and 2 bases, in that order; junction bases with no gene match: 10. This CDR3 comprises 18 residues. Germline V gene data show CDR1 as KGHSH and CDR2 as LQKENI. The CDR3 coding sequence is TGTGCCAGCTCACCCACCGCGGGGACTAGCGGAAACACAGATACGCAGTATTTT. This translates into CASSPTAGTSGNTDTQYF.

The chain is built from TRBV19 and TRBJ2-2, with D maybe TRBD1 (5 bases). Germline-derived CDR1 and CDR2 are LNHDA and SQIVND (reference sequence). The V end was cut by 2 bases, the J end by 6 bases, with 16 bases between. The CDR3 is made up of 16 amino acids. The CDR3 loop is CASSIRGRVKAGELFF. CDR3 DNA: TGTGCCAGTAGTATAAGGGGCAGGGTGAAGGCCGGGGAGCTGTTTTTT.

V usage is TRBV19 and J usage is TRBJ1-1; no firm D call. Germline V gene lookup returns CDR1 LNHDA and CDR2 SQIVND (reference sequence). This CDR3 has 13 amino acids. V shed 9 bases and J shed 3 bases, with 14 bases lying between them. DNA for the CDR3: TGTGCCAGCGGCCGCGGGATGGACACTGAAGCTTTCTTT. Translating it yields CASGRGMDTEAFF.

The chain joins TRBV7-9 to TRBJ1-1; 7 nucleotides match TRBD1. Per germline, CDR1 SEHNR and CDR2 FQNEAQ (reference sequence). J was trimmed by 1 base and V by 5 bases; bases with no gene match: 4. The CDR3 extends over 14 amino acids. DNA for the CDR3: TGTGCCAGCAGCGACAGGGCAGGGAACACTGAAGCTTTCTTT. Translating it yields CASSDRAGNTEAFF. The entire variable domain, with the rest obtained from reference TRBV7-9 and TRBJ1-1, is as follows: DTGVSQNPRHKITKRGQNVTFRCDPISEHNRLYWYRQTLGQGPEFLTYFQNEAQLEKSRLLSDRFSAERPKGSFSTLEIQRTEQGDSAMYLCASSDRAGNTEAFFGQGTRLTVV.

This chain connects TRBV28 to TRBJ1-2; 10 bases map to TRBD1. Losses at the gene ends were 6 bases for V and 3 bases for J; bases not matched to a gene: 4. Germline CDR1 MDHEN, CDR2 SYDVKM. This CDR3 has 14 amino acids. CDR3 DNA sequence: TGTGCCAGCAGACCCGACAGGGGGCACTATGGCTACACCTTC. It codes for CASRPDRGHYGYTF.

The chain joins TRBV28 to TRBJ1-2, with D possibly being TRBD1 (6 bases). The length of the CDR3 is 14 residues. Germline V gene lookup returns CDR1 MDHEN and CDR2 SYDVKM. V was trimmed by 7 bases and J by 2 bases, leaving 14 bases between them. The DNA for the CDR3 is TGTGCCAGCATGGGGGGGGCGCTCAACTATGGCTACACCTTC. It is translated as CASMGGALNYGYTF.

V is TRBV19 and J is TRBJ2-1; possible D gene TRBD2, 7 bases. With 7 bases removed from V and 6 bases from J, the gap between germline ends came to 22 bases. The CDR3 runs to 16 residues. Looked up from germline, CDR1 is LNHDA and CDR2 is SQIVND (reference sequence). DNA of the CDR3: TGTGCCAGTACCTACACTCAGGGGCGGGAGAGCAATGAGCAGTTCTTC. Residues: CASTYTQGRESNEQFF.

This clone was recorded many times. Other nucleotide sequences in the sample specify the same CDR3. The chain uses TRBV9 and TRBJ1-5; TRBD1 aligns across 12 bases. The trim removed 3 bases at V and 7 bases at J, leaving 5 bases unmatched. The CDR3 contains 15 residues. Germline CDR1 reads SGDLS; CDR2 reads YYNGEE. The CDR3: CASSGGTGGGQPQHF. CDR3 bases: TGTGCCAGCAGCGGGGGGACAGGGGGCGGCCAGCCCCAGCATTTT.

The chain links TRBV4-1 to TRBJ2-7; 9 nucleotides agree with TRBD1. Germline V gene data show CDR1 as MGHRA and CDR2 as YSYEKL. The CDR3 sequence is 14 residues long. The J segment lost 6 bases and the V segment lost 2 bases, leaving 5 bases of the junction unmatched. The CDR3 here is CASSQFQDRGEQYF. CDR3 nucleotides: TGCGCCAGCAGCCAATTCCAGGACAGGGGCGAGCAGTACTTC.

In its sample, this clone was seen a few times. The genes are TRBV3-1 (or the pseudogene TRBV3-2) and TRBJ1-1, with 10 bases lining up with TRBD1. Germline values: CDR1 LGHDT, CDR2 YNNKEL (reference sequence). CDR3 size: 14 residues. Germline trimming cut 5 bases from V and 8 bases from J; bases unmatched to any gene: 8. The CDR3 sequence is CASSSIGQGDEAFF. Here the CDR3 DNA reads TGTGCCAGCAGCAGCATCGGACAGGGGGACGAAGCTTTCTTT.

This clone came up once. The V call is TRBV27, the J call TRBJ1-3; D possibly corresponds to TRBD1 (5 bases). This CDR3 has 16 amino acids. Germline lookup yields CDR1 MNHEY and CDR2 SMNVEV (reference sequence). V lost 7 bases, J lost 0 bases, and 16 bases lay in between. CDR3 sequence reads: CASKAGGFSSGNTIYF. The CDR3 DNA sequence: TGTGCCAGCAAGGCCGGGGGATTTAGCTCTGGAAACACCATATATTTT.

The genes are TRBV29-1 and TRBJ1-1; D remains ambiguous. This CDR3 has 11 amino acids. V lost 8 bases, J lost 5 bases, and 12 bases lay in between. Per the germline V gene, CDR1 is SQVTM and CDR2 is ANQGSEA. The CDR3 DNA sequence: TGCAGCCCCCGGTCGGGAACTGAAGCTTTCTTT. Residues: CSPRSGTEAFF.

V gene TRBV15 combines with J gene TRBJ2-7, with 8 bases fitting TRBD2. J lost 2 bases, V lost 3 bases, and 9 bases had no gene match. The CDR3 runs to 16 residues. CDR1 LNHNV and CDR2 YYDKDF come from the germline V gene (reference sequence). CDR3 sequence (DNA): TGTGCCACCAGCAGGCAGAGGCGGGGGGTAGCCTACGAGCAGTACTTC. Translating gives CATSRQRRGVAYEQYF.

This chain links TRBV7-9 with TRBJ2-7; 10 bases align to TRBD1. CDR1 and CDR2 from the germline V gene are SEHNR and FQNEAQ (reference sequence). The CDR3 consists of 17 residues. The ends lost 5 bases at V and 1 base at J; junction bases unmatched: 11. The CDR3 reads CASSRQYGTGDSYEQYF. CDR3 nucleotides: TGTGCCAGCAGCAGACAGTACGGGACAGGGGATTCCTACGAGCAGTACTTC. The variable domain in full, completed from reference TRBV7-9 and TRBJ2-7, reads DTGVSQNPRHKITKRGQNVTFRCDPISEHNRLYWYRQTLGQGPEFLTYFQNEAQLEKSRLLSDRFSAERPKGSFSTLEIQRTEQGDSAMYLCASSRQYGTGDSYEQYFGPGTRLTVT.

V and J are TRBV5-1 and TRBJ1-2; D is possibly TRBD1 (5 bases). Looked up from germline, CDR1 is SGHRS and CDR2 is YFSETQ. V dropped 0 bases and J dropped 1 base, with 10 bases sitting between them. This CDR3 comprises 15 residues. In DNA, the CDR3 is TGCGCCAGCAGCTTGGGCGGGGGAAGTAACTATGGCTACACCTTC. This gives the protein CASSLGGGSNYGYTF.

The gene calls are TRBV5-1 and TRBJ2-5; D may be TRBD1 (5 bases). This CDR3 spans 13 amino acids. Germline V CDR1 and CDR2: SGHRS, YFSETQ. V lost 9 bases to trimming and J lost 5 bases, with 17 bases between them. Here the CDR3 reads CATGRERHETQYF. The CDR3, as DNA: TGCGCCACGGGCAGGGAACGTCACGAGACCCAGTACTTC.

The V gene is TRBV28, the J gene TRBJ1-2; D gene ambiguous. The CDR3 is made up of 15 amino acids. The germline V and J ends were trimmed by 5 bases and 4 bases, with 17 bases remaining between them. Germline-derived CDR1 and CDR2 are MDHEN and SYDVKM. The CDR3 spells CASSLGQAGGYGYTF. CDR3 in DNA: TGTGCCAGCAGTCTTGGGCAGGCCGGAGGCTATGGCTACACCTTC.

The rearrangement uses TRBV7-3 and TRBJ2-1, with 14 bases that match TRBD2. V shed 1 base and J 1 base; nucleotides not matched to a gene: 6. The CDR3 loop spans 19 amino acids. CDR1 is SGHTA and CDR2 is FQGTGA in the germline V gene. The CDR3 bases are TGTGCCAGCAGCTTAAGAGGGACTAGCGGGAGAACGTCCTACAATGAGCAGTTCTTC. Translation gives CASSLRGTSGRTSYNEQFF. The full variable domain, with the rest looked up from reference TRBV7-3 and TRBJ2-1, is GAGVSQTPSNKVTEKGKYVELRCDPISGHTALYWYRQSLGQGPEFLIYFQGTGAADDSGLPNDRFFAVRPEGSVSTLKIQRTERGDSAVYLCASSLRGTSGRTSYNEQFFGPGTRLTVL.

The rearrangement joins TRBV5-1 to TRBJ1-1; D is ambiguous. Germline V lookup: CDR1 SGHRS, CDR2 YFSETQ. V was shortened by 0 bases and J by 5 bases, with 14 bases between the two germline ends. This CDR3 spans 15 amino acids. The CDR3 coding sequence is TGCGCCAGCAGCTTGGCAGGTGGGTTTGGGACTGAAGCTTTCTTT. Translation: CASSLAGGFGTEAFF. The full variable domain, in which reference TRBV5-1 and TRBJ1-1 provide the parts outside the CDR3, is KAGVTQTPRYLIKTRGQQVTLSCSPISGHRSVSWYQQTPGQGLQFLFEYFSETQRNKGNFPGRFSGRQFSNSRSEMNVSTLELGDSALYLCASSLAGGFGTEAFFGQGTRLTVV.